Listed here are 5 T cell receptor beta chains from one sample, sequenced in a study of Ad26.COV2.S vaccination and SARS-CoV-2 variants. TCRdb keeps only in-frame clones here, not all; method: immunoSEQ multiplex PCR. The table shows roughly 680,000 clones, with roughly nine tenths occurring only once. Treatment in this sample: around 19 received Ad26.COV2.S at low or high dose, single or two shots; several received placebo; per-sample allocation not given. The samples were gathered on day 63 after the first injection of vaccine or placebo. Sequenced here: peripheral blood, sampled in a trial of Ad26.COV2.S vaccine versus placebo. These receptor sequences come from a person aged 18-60 years who received the Ad26.COV2.S COVID-19 vaccine or a placebo.

This chain uses TRBV19 with TRBJ1-4; 7 bases fit TRBD1. V lost 5 bases and J lost 2; bases outside the gene matches: 5. This CDR3 spans 15 amino acids. CDR1 is LNHDA and CDR2 is SQIVND in the germline V gene (reference sequence). CDR3 sequence reads: CASSVQGSTNEKLFF. In DNA, the CDR3 is TGTGCCAGTAGTGTACAGGGGTCTACTAATGAAAAACTGTTTTTT.

This chain connects TRBV30 to TRBJ1-2; D unclear. Between the trimmed V and J ends, which lost 2 bases and 5 bases, there was a span of 15 bases. CDR1 GTSNPN and CDR2 SVGIG come from the germline V gene (reference sequence). The CDR3 runs to 14 residues. The DNA of the CDR3 is TGTGCCTGGAGTCGTATCGAGGGAGGATATGGCTACACCTTC. Amino acid sequence: CAWSRIEGGYGYTF.

J is TRBJ2-7 and V is TRBV4-1; D is uncertain. Germline V lookup: CDR1 MGHRA, CDR2 YSYEKL. There are 15 residues in the CDR3. V gave up 0 bases and J gave up 4 bases, with 13 bases separating them. The CDR3 reads CASSQDGYPSYEQYF. In DNA, the CDR3 is TGCGCCAGCAGCCAAGATGGATATCCCTCATACGAGCAGTACTTC.

This clone was detected only once. This chain links TRBV2 with TRBJ2-7, with D perhaps TRBD1 (6 bases). This CDR3 is 15 amino acids long. Between the trimmed V and J ends, which lost 6 bases and 1 base, there was a span of 16 bases. CDR1 is SNHLY, CDR2 FYNNEI, per germline. The CDR3 DNA is TGTGCCAGCAGCACTCACAGGGTAGGATCCTACGAGCAGTACTTC. This codes for CASSTHRVGSYEQYF.

This clone appeared a few times. The chain couples TRBV2 to TRBJ1-3; D call uncertain. From germline, CDR1 is SNHLY and CDR2 FYNNEI. The CDR3 extends over 16 amino acids. Trimming pared 5 bases from V and 0 bases from J, leaving 14 bases between. The CDR3 reads CASSMDRPNSGNTIYF. In DNA, the CDR3 is TGTGCCAGCAGTATGGATCGCCCAAACTCTGGAAACACCATATATTTT.